Reported below is one T cell receptor (beta chain). Trimming cost V 2 bases and J 4 bases, with 8 bases left between them. The germline V gene encodes CDR1 SGHRS and CDR2 YFSETQ. This CDR3 is built from 13 residues. This sample was taken from a study of shared clonotypes between healthy human individuals. Deep was the level at which the assay was run. Profiled with immunoSEQ multiplex PCR; TCRdb holds only in-frame clones, not every one. The sample records about 1 million clones, under 80% being singletons. The chain combines TRBV5-1 with TRBJ2-3; D is unresolved. Sample: memory CD4+ T cells sorted from blood. Subset: CD45RA-negative fraction. This clonotype was sampled from a man between 18 and 29 years old in good health. The CDR3 nucleotides are TGCGCCAGCAGCTTCGAGAACCCAGATACGCAGTATTTT. It yields the protein CASSFENPDTQYF.